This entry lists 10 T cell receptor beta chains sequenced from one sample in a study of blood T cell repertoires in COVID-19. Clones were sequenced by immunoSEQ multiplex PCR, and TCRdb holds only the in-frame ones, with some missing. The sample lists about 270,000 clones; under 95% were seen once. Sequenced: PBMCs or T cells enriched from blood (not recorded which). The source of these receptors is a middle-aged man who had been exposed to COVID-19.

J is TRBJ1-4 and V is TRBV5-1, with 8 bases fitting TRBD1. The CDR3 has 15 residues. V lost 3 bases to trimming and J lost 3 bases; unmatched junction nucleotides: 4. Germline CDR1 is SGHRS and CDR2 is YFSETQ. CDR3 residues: CASSSNRGANEKLFF. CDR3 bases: TGCGCCAGCAGCTCCAACAGGGGGGCTAATGAAAAACTGTTTTTT.

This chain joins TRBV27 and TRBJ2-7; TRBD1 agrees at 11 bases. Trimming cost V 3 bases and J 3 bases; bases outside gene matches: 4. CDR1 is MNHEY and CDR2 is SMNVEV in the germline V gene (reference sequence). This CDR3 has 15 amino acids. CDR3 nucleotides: TGTGCCAGCAGTTTCGGGACAGGGGGGGGCTACGAGCAGTACTTC. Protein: CASSFGTGGGYEQYF.

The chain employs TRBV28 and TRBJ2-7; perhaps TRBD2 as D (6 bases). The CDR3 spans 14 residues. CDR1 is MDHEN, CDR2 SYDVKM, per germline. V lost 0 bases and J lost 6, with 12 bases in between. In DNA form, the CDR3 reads TGTGCCAGCAGTTTATGGGAGCGGGTTGTCGAGCAGTACTTC. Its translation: CASSLWERVVEQYF.

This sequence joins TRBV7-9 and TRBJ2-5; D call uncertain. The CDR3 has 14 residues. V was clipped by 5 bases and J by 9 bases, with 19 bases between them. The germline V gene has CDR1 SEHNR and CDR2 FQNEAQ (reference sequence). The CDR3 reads CASSPGGQFVAQYF. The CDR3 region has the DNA TGTGCCAGCAGCCCCGGTGGGCAGTTCGTGGCCCAGTACTTC.

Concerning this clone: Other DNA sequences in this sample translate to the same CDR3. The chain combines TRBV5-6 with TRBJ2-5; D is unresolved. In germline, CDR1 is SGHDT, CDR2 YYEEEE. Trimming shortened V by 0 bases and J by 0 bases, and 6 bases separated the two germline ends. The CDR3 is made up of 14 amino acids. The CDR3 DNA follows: TGTGCCAGCAGCTTGGATCGGTACCAAGAGACCCAGTACTTC. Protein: CASSLDRYQETQYF.

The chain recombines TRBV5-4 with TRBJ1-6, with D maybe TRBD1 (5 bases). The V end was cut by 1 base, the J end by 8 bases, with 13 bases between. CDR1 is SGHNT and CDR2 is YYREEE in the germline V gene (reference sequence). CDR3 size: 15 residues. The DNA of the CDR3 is TGTGCCAGCAGCTTGCGTCAGGGCTTGGATTCACCCCTCCACTTT. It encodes CASSLRQGLDSPLHF.

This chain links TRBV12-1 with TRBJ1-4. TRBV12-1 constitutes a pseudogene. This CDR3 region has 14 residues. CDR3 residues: CASSFVGRNEKLFF. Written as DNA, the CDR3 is TGTGCCAGCAGCTTTGTAGGGAGGAACGAAAAACTGTTTTTT.

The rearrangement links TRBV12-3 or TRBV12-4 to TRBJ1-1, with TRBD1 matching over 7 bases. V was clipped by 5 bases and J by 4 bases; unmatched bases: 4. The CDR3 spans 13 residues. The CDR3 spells CASSQGGVTEAFF. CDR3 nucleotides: TGTGCCAGCAGTCAGGGGGGCGTCACTGAAGCTTTCTTT.

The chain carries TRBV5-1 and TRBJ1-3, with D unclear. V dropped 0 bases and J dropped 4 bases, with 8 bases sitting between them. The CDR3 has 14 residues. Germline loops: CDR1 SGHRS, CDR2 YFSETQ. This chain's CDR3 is CASSLALSGNTIYF. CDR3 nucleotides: TGCGCCAGCAGCTTGGCCCTTTCCGGAAACACCATATATTTT. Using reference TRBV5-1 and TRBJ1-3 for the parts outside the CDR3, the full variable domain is KAGVTQTPRYLIKTRGQQVTLSCSPISGHRSVSWYQQTPGQGLQFLFEYFSETQRNKGNFPGRFSGRQFSNSRSEMNVSTLELGDSALYLCASSLALSGNTIYFGEGSWLTVV.

CDR3 loop: CASSYVWAGGNEQFF. The CDR3 nucleotides read TGTGCCAGCAGTTATGTATGGGCAGGGGGCAATGAGCAGTTCTTC. The chain recombines TRBV27 with TRBJ2-1; 7 bases align to TRBD1. This CDR3 contains 15 residues. The junction had 9 bases not matched to a gene; V was cut back by 4 bases and J by 6 bases. Looked up from germline, CDR1 is MNHEY and CDR2 is SMNVEV (reference sequence).